A selection of T cell receptor beta chains follows, all from one sample in a study of blood T cell repertoires in COVID-19. Measured with immunoSEQ multiplex PCR; TCRdb has only the in-frame clones, and not every one. The sample consists of nearly 350,000 clones, around nine tenths of them appearing once. The sequencing sample was made of peripheral blood. These receptors came from a woman aged 18-29 years who had recovered from COVID-19. Both conserved end residues are part of each CDR3. D genes are given only for firm matches. Clone sizes are given selectively: once, few, many, or a class where the clone is expanded.

CDR3aa: CASNHGGGLALETQYF
CDR3nt: TGTGCCAGCAACCACGGGGGGGGACTAGCGTTAGAGACCCAGTACTTC
v_gene: TRBV5-4
d_gene: TRBD2
abundance: -
j_gene: TRBJ2-5

CDR3aa: CASSHRDRKAQPQHF
CDR3nt: TGTGCCAGCAGTCACCGGGACAGAAAGGCTCAGCCCCAGCATTTT
v_gene: TRBV6-2/TRBV6-3
d_gene: TRBD1
abundance: -
j_gene: TRBJ1-5

CDR3aa: CASSLQRDYRGTGELFF
CDR3nt: TGTGCCAGCAGCCTCCAACGGGACTACAGAGGCACCGGGGAGCTGTTTTTT
v_gene: TRBV7-9
d_gene: TRBD2
abundance: -
j_gene: TRBJ2-2

CDR3aa: CASSQPTGAGYGYTF
CDR3nt: TGCGCCAGCAGCCAGCCGACAGGGGCGGGGTATGGCTACACCTTC
v_gene: TRBV4-1
d_gene: TRBD1
abundance: -
j_gene: TRBJ1-2

CDR3aa: CASSGKSTRQLGYEKLFF
CDR3nt: TGTGCCAGCAGTGGGAAGTCCACGCGACAGCTCGGGTATGAAAAACTGTTTTTT
v_gene: TRBV2
d_gene: -
abundance: -
j_gene: TRBJ1-4

CDR3aa: CASSLYRGTEAFF
CDR3nt: TGTGCCAGCAGTTTATACAGGGGTACTGAAGCTTTCTTT
v_gene: TRBV6-2/TRBV6-3
d_gene: TRBD1
abundance: -
j_gene: TRBJ1-1

CDR3aa: CASSFRDREETQYF
CDR3nt: TGTGCCAGCAGCTTCCGGGACAGGGAAGAGACCCAGTACTTC
v_gene: TRBV5-8
d_gene: TRBD1
abundance: once
j_gene: TRBJ2-5

CDR3aa: CASRLAGVPETQYF
CDR3nt: TGTGCCAGCCGACTAGCGGGAGTCCCAGAGACCCAGTACTTC
v_gene: TRBV27
d_gene: TRBD2
abundance: -
j_gene: TRBJ2-5

CDR3aa: CASSLAGTLYNEQFF
CDR3nt: TGTGCCAGCAGCTTAGCCGGGACACTCTACAATGAGCAGTTCTTC
v_gene: TRBV7-8
d_gene: -
abundance: few
j_gene: TRBJ2-1

CDR3aa: CASSSTPGTGELFF
CDR3nt: TGTGCCAGCAGTTCCACTCCCGGGACCGGGGAGCTGTTTTTT
v_gene: TRBV27
d_gene: -
abundance: once
j_gene: TRBJ2-2

CDR3aa: CASSLREGNEQFF
CDR3nt: TGCGCCAGCAGCTTGCGGGAGGGCAATGAGCAGTTCTTC
v_gene: TRBV5-1
d_gene: TRBD2
abundance: -
j_gene: TRBJ2-1

CDR3aa: CASSWVAGLQETQYF
CDR3nt: TGTGCCAGTAGTTGGGTAGCGGGGCTACAAGAGACCCAGTACTTC
v_gene: TRBV19
d_gene: TRBD2
abundance: -
j_gene: TRBJ2-5

CDR3aa: CASSLARELGETQYF
CDR3nt: TGTGCCAGCAGCTTAGCGCGGGAGTTGGGAGAGACCCAGTACTTC
v_gene: TRBV7-2
d_gene: TRBD2
abundance: -
j_gene: TRBJ2-5